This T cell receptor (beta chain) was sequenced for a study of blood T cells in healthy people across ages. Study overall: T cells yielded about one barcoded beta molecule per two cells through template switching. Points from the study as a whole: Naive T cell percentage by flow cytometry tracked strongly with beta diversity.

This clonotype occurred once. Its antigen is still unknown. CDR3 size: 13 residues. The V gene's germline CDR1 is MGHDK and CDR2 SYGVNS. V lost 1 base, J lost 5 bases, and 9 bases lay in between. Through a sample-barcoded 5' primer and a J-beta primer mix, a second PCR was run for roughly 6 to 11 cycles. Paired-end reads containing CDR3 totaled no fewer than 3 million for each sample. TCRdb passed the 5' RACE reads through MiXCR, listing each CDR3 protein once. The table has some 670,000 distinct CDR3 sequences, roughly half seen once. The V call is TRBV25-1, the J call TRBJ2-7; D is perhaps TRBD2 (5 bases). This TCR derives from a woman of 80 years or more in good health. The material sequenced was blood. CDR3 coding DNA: TGTGCCAGCAGTGAATTCGGGGTCCACGAGCAGTACTTC. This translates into CASSEFGVHEQYF.